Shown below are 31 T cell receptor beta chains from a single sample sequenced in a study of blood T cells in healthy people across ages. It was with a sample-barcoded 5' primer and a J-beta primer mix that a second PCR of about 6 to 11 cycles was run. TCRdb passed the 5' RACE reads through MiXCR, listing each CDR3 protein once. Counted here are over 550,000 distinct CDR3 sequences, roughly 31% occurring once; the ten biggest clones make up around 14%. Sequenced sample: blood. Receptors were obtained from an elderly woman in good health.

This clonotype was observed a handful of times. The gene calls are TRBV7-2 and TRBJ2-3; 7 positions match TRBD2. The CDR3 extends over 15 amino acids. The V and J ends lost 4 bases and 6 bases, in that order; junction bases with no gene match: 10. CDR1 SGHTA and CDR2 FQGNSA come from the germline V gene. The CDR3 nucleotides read TGTGCCAGCAGCTCACGAGCGGGGAGAGGGGATACGCAGTATTTT. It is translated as CASSSRAGRGDTQYF.

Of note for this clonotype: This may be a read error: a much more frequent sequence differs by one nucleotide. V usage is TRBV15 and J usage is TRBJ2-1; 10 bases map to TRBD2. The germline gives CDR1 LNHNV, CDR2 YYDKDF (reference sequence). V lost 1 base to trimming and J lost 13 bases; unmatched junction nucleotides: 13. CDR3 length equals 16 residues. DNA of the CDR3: TGTGCCACCAGCAGAGGAAGCGGGGGGGCCCAAGAGACCCAGTTCTTC. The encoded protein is CATSRGSGGAQETQFF. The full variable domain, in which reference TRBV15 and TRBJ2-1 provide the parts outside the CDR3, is DAMVIQNPRYQVTQFGKPVTLSCSQTLNHNVMYWYQQKSSQAPKLLFHYYDKDFNNEADTPDNFQSRRPNTSFCFLDIRSPGLGDTAMYLCATSRGSGGAQETQFFGPGTRLTVL.

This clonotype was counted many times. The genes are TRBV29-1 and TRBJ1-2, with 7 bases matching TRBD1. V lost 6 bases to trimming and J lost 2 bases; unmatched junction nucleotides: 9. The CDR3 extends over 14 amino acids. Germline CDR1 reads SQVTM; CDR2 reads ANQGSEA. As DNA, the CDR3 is TGCAGCGTGTCCGGCGAGGGGGCCAACTATGGCTACACCTTC. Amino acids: CSVSGEGANYGYTF.

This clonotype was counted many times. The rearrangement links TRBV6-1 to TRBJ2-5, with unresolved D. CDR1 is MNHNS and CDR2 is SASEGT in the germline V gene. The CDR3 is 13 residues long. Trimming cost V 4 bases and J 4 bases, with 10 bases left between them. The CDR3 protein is CASSVLRVETQYF. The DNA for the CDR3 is TGTGCCAGCAGTGTGTTACGGGTAGAGACCCAGTACTTC.

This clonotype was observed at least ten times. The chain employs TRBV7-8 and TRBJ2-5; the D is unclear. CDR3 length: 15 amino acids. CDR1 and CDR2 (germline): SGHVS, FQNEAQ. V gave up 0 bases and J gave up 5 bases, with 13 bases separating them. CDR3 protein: CASSLATGGRETQYF. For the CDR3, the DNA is TGTGCCAGCAGCTTAGCAACTGGCGGTAGGGAGACCCAGTACTTC.

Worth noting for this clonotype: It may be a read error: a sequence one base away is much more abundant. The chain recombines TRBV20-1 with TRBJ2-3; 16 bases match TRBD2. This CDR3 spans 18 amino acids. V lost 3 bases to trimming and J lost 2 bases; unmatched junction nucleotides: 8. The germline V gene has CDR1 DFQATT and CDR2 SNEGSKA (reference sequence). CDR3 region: CSASTGTSGGGNTDTQYF. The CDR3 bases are TGCAGTGCTAGCACAGGGACTAGCGGGGGGGGGAACACAGATACGCAGTATTTT.

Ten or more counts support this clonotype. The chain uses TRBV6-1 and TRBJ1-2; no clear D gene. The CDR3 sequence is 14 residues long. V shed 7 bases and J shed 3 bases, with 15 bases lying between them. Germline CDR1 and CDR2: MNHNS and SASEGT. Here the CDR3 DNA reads TGTGCCAGCACCCCGAGGGATACTTACTATGGCTACACCTTC. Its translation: CASTPRDTYYGYTF.

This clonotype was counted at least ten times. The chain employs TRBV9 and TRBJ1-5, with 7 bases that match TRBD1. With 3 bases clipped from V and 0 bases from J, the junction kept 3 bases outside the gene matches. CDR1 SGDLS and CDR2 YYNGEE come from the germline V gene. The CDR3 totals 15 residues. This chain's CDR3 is CASSAQGSSNQPQHF. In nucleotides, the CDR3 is TGTGCCAGCAGCGCACAGGGGAGTAGCAATCAGCCCCAGCATTTT.

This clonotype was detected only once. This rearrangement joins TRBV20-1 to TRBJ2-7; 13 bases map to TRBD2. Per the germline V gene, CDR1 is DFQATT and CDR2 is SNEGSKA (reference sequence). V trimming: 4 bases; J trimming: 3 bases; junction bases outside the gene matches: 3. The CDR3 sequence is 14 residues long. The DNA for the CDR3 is TGCAGTGCTAAAGGGACTAGCGGGGACTACGAGCAGTACTTC. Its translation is CSAKGTSGDYEQYF.

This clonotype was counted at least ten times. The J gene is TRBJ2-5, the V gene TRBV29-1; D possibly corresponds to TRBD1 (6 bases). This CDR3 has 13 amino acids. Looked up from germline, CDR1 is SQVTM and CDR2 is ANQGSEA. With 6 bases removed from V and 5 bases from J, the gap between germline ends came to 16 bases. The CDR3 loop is CSVTAGVGETQYF. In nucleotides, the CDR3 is TGCAGCGTGACGGCAGGGGTGGGTGAGACCCAGTACTTC.

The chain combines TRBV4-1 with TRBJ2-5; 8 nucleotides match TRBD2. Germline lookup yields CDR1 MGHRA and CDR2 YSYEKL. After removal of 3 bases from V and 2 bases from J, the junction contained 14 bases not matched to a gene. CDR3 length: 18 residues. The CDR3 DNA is TGCGCCAGCAGCCAGAGACTTTCGGGAGGGCAGGGACAAGAGACCCAGTACTTC. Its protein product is CASSQRLSGGQGQETQYF.

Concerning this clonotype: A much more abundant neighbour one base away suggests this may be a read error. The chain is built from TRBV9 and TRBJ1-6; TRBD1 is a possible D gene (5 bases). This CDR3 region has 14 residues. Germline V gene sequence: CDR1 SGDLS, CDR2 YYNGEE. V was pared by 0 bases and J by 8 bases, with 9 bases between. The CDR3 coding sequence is TGTGCCAGCAGCGTAGCTTTGGGACATTCACCCCTCCACTTT. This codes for CASSVALGHSPLHF.

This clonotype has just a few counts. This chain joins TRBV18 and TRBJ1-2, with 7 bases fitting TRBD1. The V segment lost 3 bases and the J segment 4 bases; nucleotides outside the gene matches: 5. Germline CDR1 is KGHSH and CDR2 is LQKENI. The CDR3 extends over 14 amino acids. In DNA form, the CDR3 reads TGTGCCAGCTCACCCGGGGGACAGCCCTATGGCTACACCTTC. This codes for CASSPGGQPYGYTF.

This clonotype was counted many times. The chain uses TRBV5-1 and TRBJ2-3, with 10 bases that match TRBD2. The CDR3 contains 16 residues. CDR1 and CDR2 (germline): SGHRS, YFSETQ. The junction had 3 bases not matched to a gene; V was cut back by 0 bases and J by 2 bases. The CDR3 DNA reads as TGCGCCAGCAGCTTGGGGCTAGCGGGGGCCACAGATACGCAGTATTTT. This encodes CASSLGLAGATDTQYF. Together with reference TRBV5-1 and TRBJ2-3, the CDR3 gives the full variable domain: KAGVTQTPRYLIKTRGQQVTLSCSPISGHRSVSWYQQTPGQGLQFLFEYFSETQRNKGNFPGRFSGRQFSNSRSEMNVSTLELGDSALYLCASSLGLAGATDTQYFGPGTRLTVL.

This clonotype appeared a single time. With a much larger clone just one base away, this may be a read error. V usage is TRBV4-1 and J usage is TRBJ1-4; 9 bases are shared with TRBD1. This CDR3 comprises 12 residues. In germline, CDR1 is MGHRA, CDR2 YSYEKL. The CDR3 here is CARSQDWTGVFF. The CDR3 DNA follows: TGCGCCCGCAGCCAAGATTGGACAGGGGTGTTTTTT.

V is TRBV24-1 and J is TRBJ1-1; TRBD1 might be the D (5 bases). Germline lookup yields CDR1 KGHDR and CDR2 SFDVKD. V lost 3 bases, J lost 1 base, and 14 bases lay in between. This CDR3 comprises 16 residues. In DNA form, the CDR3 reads TGTGCCACCAGTGATCGAAAAGACAGAAAGAACACTGAAGCTTTCTTT. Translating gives CATSDRKDRKNTEAFF.

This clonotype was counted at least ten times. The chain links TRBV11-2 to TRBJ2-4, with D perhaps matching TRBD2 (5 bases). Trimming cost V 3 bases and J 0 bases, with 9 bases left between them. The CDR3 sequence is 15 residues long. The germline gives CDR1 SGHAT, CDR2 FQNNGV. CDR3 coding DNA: TGTGCCAGCAGCTTGCGGACTTTAGCCAAAAACATTCAGTACTTC. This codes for CASSLRTLAKNIQYF.

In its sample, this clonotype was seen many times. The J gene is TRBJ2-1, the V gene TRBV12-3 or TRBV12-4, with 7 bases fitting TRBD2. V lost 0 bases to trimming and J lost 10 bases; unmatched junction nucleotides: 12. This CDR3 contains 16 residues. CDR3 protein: CASSLAEGAPGGEQFF. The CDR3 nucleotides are TGTGCCAGCAGTTTAGCTGAAGGGGCCCCCGGGGGGGAGCAGTTCTTC.

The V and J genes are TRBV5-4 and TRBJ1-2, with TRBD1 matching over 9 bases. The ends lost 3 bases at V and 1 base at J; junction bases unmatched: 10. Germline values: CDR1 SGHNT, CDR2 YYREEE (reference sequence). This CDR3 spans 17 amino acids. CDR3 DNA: TGTGCCAGCAGCTCGGGACAGGGCATGGGCTTTAACTATGGCTACACCTTC. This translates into CASSSGQGMGFNYGYTF.

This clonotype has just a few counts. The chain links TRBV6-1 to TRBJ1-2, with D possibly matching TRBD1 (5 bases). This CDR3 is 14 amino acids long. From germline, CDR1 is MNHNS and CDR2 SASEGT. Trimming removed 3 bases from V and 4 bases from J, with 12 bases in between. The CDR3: CASSEGGTSYGYTF. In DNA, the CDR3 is TGTGCCAGCAGTGAGGGGGGTACAAGCTATGGCTACACCTTC.

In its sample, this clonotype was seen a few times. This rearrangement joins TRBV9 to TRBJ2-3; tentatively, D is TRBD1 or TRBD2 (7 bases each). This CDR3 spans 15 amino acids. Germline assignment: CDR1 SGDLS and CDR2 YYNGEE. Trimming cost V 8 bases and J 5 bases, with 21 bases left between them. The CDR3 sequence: CASNRGGGSGDTQYF. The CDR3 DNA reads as TGTGCCAGTAATCGGGGAGGGGGCTCAGGAGATACGCAGTATTTT.

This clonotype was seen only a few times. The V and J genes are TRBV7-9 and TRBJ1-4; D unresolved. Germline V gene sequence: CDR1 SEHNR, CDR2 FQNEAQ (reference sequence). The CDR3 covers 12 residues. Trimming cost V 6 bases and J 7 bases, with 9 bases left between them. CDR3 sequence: CASSLDSEKLFF. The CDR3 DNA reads TGTGCCAGCAGTTTGGATAGTGAAAAACTGTTTTTT.

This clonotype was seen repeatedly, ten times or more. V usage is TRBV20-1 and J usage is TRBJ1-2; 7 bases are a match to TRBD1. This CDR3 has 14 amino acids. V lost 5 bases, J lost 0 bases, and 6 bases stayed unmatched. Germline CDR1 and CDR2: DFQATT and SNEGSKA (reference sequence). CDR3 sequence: CSAVQGQTNYGYTF. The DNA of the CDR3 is TGCAGTGCTGTCCAGGGACAGACTAACTATGGCTACACCTTC.

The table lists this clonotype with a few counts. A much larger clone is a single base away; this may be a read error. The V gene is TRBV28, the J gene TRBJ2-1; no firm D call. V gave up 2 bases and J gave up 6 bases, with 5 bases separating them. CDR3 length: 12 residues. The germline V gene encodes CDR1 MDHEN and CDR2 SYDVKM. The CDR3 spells CASSLTINEQFF. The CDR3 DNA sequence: TGTGCCAGCAGTTTAACCATCAATGAGCAGTTCTTC. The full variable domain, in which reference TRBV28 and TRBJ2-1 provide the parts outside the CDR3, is DVKVTQSSRYLVKRTGEKVFLECVQDMDHENMFWYRQDPGLGLRLIYFSYDVKMKEKGDIPEGYSVSREKKERFSLILESASTNQTSMYLCASSLTINEQFFGPGTRLTVL.

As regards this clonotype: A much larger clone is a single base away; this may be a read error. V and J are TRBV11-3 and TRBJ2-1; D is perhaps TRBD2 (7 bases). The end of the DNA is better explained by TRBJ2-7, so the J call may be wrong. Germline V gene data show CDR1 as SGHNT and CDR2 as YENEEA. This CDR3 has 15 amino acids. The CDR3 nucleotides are TGTGCCAGCAGCCGAGGGGGGGGCTCCTACAATGAGCAGTACTTC. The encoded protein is CASSRGGGSYNEQYF.

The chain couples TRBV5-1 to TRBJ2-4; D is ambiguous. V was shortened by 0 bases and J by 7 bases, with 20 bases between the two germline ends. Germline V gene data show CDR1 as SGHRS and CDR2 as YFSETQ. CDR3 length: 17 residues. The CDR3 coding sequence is TGCGCCAGCAGCTTGGCCGTCGGTTCTAGTCTAGGGAACATTCAGTACTTC. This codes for CASSLAVGSSLGNIQYF.

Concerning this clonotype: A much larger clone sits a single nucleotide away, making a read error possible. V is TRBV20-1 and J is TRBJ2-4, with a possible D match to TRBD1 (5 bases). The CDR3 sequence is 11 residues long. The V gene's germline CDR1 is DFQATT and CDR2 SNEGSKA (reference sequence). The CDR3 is CRARDRGIQYF. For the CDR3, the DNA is TGCAGGGCTAGAGATAGGGGCATTCAGTACTTC.

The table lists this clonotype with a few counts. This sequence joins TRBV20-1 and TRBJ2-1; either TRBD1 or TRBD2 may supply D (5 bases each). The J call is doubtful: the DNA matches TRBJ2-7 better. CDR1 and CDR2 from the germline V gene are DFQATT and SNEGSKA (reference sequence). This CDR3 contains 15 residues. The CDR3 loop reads CSARDEGSSYNEQYF. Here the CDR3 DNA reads TGCAGTGCTAGAGATGAGGGGAGCTCCTACAATGAGCAGTACTTC.

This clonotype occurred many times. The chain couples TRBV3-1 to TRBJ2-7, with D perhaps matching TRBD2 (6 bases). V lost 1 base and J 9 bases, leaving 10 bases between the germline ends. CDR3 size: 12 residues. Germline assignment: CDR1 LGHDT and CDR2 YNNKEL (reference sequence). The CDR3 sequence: CASSQVPSVQYF. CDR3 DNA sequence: TGTGCCAGCAGCCAAGTCCCTAGCGTGCAGTACTTC.

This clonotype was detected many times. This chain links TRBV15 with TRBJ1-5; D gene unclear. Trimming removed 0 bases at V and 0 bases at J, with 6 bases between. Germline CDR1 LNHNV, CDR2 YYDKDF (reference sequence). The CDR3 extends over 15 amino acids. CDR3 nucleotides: TGTGCCACCAGCAGAGATCTAGATAGCAATCAGCCCCAGCATTTT. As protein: CATSRDLDSNQPQHF.

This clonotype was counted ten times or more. CDR3 amino acids: CASLQGTPTGANVLTF. Here the CDR3 DNA reads TGCGCCAGTTTACAGGGGACACCGACTGGGGCCAACGTCCTGACTTTC. The chain employs TRBV5-1 and TRBJ2-6, with 7 bases lining up with TRBD1. The CDR3 totals 16 residues. Trimming cost V 8 bases and J 2 bases; bases outside gene matches: 10. Per germline, CDR1 SGHRS and CDR2 YFSETQ.